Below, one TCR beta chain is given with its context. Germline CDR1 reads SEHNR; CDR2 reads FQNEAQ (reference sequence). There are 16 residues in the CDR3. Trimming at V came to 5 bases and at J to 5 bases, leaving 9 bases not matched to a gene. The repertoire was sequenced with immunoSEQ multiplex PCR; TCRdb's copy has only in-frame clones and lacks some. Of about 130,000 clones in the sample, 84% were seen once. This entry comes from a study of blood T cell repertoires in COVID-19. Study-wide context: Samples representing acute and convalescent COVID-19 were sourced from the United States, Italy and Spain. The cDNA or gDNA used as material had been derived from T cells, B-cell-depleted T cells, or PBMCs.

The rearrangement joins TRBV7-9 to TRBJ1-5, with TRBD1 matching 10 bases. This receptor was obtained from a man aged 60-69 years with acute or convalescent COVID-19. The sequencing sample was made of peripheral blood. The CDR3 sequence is CASSRAGTGVDQPQHF. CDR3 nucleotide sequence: TGTGCCAGCAGCAGAGCCGGGACAGGGGTTGATCAGCCCCAGCATTTT.